These 4 T cell receptor beta chains were sequenced from one sample in a study of cytomegalovirus exposure and HLA in healthy donors (TCRdb year 2017). The receptor library was made with the immunoSEQ multiplex PCR assay. A mixture of 60 forward primers for TCR Vbeta segments and 13 reverse primers for TCR Jbeta segments was used in the multiplex PCR. Here the immuneACCESS table is served through TCRdb, limited to in-frame sequences with V and J called. Missing clones are a known gap in these copies; in checked studies unresolved V genes cover under half, and the rest lacks a known reason. In this sample the table shows just under 95,000 clones, 84% of which occur a single time. The ten largest clones capture 5.6% of the sample. The sequencing input was PBMCs. The receptors were sampled from a woman aged 18-35 years in good health and CMV-seropositive.

This clone was seen just once. The chain links TRBV19 to TRBJ1-2, with 7 bases matching TRBD1. The germline CDR1 and CDR2 sequences are LNHDA and SQIVND (reference sequence). Trimming at V came to 3 bases and at J to 2 bases, leaving 6 bases not matched to a gene. The CDR3 is 15 residues long. In DNA form, the CDR3 reads TGTGCCAGTAGTATTGCAGGGGGATTAAACTATGGCTACACCTTC. This sequence encodes CASSIAGGLNYGYTF.

The rearrangement links TRBV13 to TRBJ1-1, with D possibly being TRBD1 (5 bases). CDR3 length: 15 amino acids. Looked up from germline, CDR1 is PRHDT and CDR2 is FYEKMQ (reference sequence). V was shortened by 7 bases and J by 8 bases, with 23 bases between the two germline ends. The CDR3 spells CASIDAKFGTLEAFF. CDR3 sequence (DNA): TGTGCCAGCATCGACGCAAAGTTCGGGACTCTAGAAGCTTTCTTT.

This clone was counted only a few times. The chain has TRBV30 and TRBJ2-7; perhaps TRBD2 as D (6 bases). This CDR3 region has 14 residues. V was clipped by 2 bases and J by 3 bases, with 14 bases between them. Germline CDR1 reads GTSNPN; CDR2 reads SVGIG (reference sequence). The CDR3 protein is CAWSPGVGNYEQYF. CDR3 nucleotides: TGTGCCTGGAGTCCGGGAGTTGGGAACTACGAGCAGTACTTC.

This clone was recorded only once. The chain combines TRBV5-1 with TRBJ1-4; D possibly corresponds to TRBD1 (5 bases). This CDR3 spans 14 amino acids. Trimming left V 3 bases short and J 3 bases short, with 9 bases between. Germline assignment: CDR1 SGHRS and CDR2 YFSETQ. As DNA, the CDR3 is TGCGCCAGCAGCTATCAGGGCTCTAATGAAAAACTGTTTTTT. Its protein product is CASSYQGSNEKLFF. The full variable domain, rest sourced from reference TRBV5-1 and TRBJ1-4, is KAGVTQTPRYLIKTRGQQVTLSCSPISGHRSVSWYQQTPGQGLQFLFEYFSETQRNKGNFPGRFSGRQFSNSRSEMNVSTLELGDSALYLCASSYQGSNEKLFFGSGTQLSVL.